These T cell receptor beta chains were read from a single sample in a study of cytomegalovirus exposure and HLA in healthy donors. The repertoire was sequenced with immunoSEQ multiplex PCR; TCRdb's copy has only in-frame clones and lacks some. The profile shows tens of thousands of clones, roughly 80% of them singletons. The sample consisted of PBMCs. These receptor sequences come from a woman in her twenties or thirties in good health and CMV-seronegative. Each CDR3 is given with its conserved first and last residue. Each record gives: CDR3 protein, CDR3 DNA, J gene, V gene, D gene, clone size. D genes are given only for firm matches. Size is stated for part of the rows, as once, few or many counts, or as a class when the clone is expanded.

CDR3aa: CASSPWTGTREQYF
CDR3nt: TGTGCCAGCAGTCCCTGGACAGGGACCCGCGAGCAGTACTTC
j_gene: TRBJ2-7
v_gene: TRBV27
d_gene: TRBD1
abundance: -

CDR3aa: CASSPPSGGADGEQFF
CDR3nt: TGTGCCAGCAGCCCACCTAGCGGGGGGGCCGACGGGGAGCAGTTCTTC
j_gene: TRBJ2-1
v_gene: TRBV6-6
d_gene: TRBD2
abundance: -

CDR3aa: CASSSRGGQVIRETQYF
CDR3nt: TGTGCCAGCAGCTCCCGGGGAGGACAGGTTATTCGAGAGACCCAGTACTTC
j_gene: TRBJ2-5
v_gene: TRBV11-2
d_gene: -
abundance: once

CDR3aa: CASSSFETGTDTQYF
CDR3nt: TGTGCCAGCAGTTCCTTTGAGACAGGGACAGATACGCAGTATTTT
j_gene: TRBJ2-3
v_gene: TRBV27
d_gene: TRBD1
abundance: few

CDR3aa: CASSALQGSSGNTIYF
CDR3nt: TGTGCCAGCAGCGCCCTACAGGGATCCTCTGGAAACACCATATATTTT
j_gene: TRBJ1-3
v_gene: TRBV9
d_gene: -
abundance: -

CDR3aa: CASSLGGQGGVYEQYF
CDR3nt: TGTGCCAGCAGCTTAGGGGGCCAAGGGGGGGTCTACGAGCAGTACTTC
j_gene: TRBJ2-7
v_gene: TRBV7-9
d_gene: -
abundance: -

CDR3aa: CASSQDRAAGDYGYTF
CDR3nt: TGCGCCAGCAGCCAAGATAGGGCCGCAGGGGATTATGGCTACACCTTC
j_gene: TRBJ1-2
v_gene: TRBV4-3
d_gene: -
abundance: few

CDR3aa: CASSDGLAGSEQYF
CDR3nt: TGTGCCAGCAGTGACGGGCTAGCGGGCAGCGAGCAGTACTTC
j_gene: TRBJ2-7
v_gene: TRBV6-4
d_gene: TRBD2
abundance: -

CDR3aa: CASSPPVTGVTNYGYTF
CDR3nt: TGTGCCAGCAGTCCCCCGGTTACAGGGGTCACTAACTATGGCTACACCTTC
j_gene: TRBJ1-2
v_gene: TRBV28
d_gene: TRBD1
abundance: -

CDR3aa: CASSYWAGDMNTEAFF
CDR3nt: TGTGCCAGCAGTTACTGGGCGGGGGACATGAACACTGAAGCTTTCTTT
j_gene: TRBJ1-1
v_gene: TRBV6-6
d_gene: -
abundance: -

CDR3aa: CASSWGIAGGAETQYF
CDR3nt: TGTGCCAGCAGCTGGGGCATAGCGGGGGGGGCAGAGACCCAGTACTTC
j_gene: TRBJ2-5
v_gene: TRBV7-7
d_gene: TRBD2
abundance: -

CDR3aa: CASSLSGGGPSYEQYF
CDR3nt: TGTGCCAGCAGTTTATCTGGCGGGGGGCCCTCCTACGAGCAGTACTTC
j_gene: TRBJ2-7
v_gene: TRBV27
d_gene: TRBD2
abundance: once

CDR3aa: CASSRVISYEQYF
CDR3nt: TGTGCCAGCAGCCGGGTCATATCCTACGAGCAGTACTTC
j_gene: TRBJ2-7
v_gene: TRBV2
d_gene: -
abundance: -

CDR3aa: CASSLDRGFGYTF
CDR3nt: TGTGCCAGCAGCCTCGACAGGGGATTTGGCTACACCTTC
j_gene: TRBJ1-2
v_gene: TRBV6-5
d_gene: TRBD1
abundance: once

CDR3aa: CASSETLPDSNYEQYF
CDR3nt: TGTGCCAGCAGTGAAACCCTACCGGACAGTAACTACGAGCAGTACTTC
j_gene: TRBJ2-7
v_gene: TRBV25-1
d_gene: -
abundance: once

CDR3aa: CSVQGLINTGELFF
CDR3nt: TGCAGCGTACAGGGTCTTATAAACACCGGGGAGCTGTTTTTT
j_gene: TRBJ2-2
v_gene: TRBV29-1
d_gene: -
abundance: -

CDR3aa: CASSSTGHTTGELFF
CDR3nt: TGTGCCAGCAGTTCGACAGGGCATACCACCGGGGAGCTGTTTTTT
j_gene: TRBJ2-2
v_gene: TRBV6-5
d_gene: TRBD1
abundance: -

CDR3aa: CASSLDLGDTQYF
CDR3nt: TGTGCCAGCAGTTTAGACTTAGGAGATACGCAGTATTTT
j_gene: TRBJ2-3
v_gene: TRBV6-5
d_gene: -
abundance: -

CDR3aa: CASSLDTQGNEQFF
CDR3nt: TGCGCCAGCAGCTTAGATACCCAGGGCAATGAGCAGTTCTTC
j_gene: TRBJ2-1
v_gene: TRBV5-1
d_gene: -
abundance: -

CDR3aa: CASSQDIGTGSYEQYF
CDR3nt: TGTGCCAGCAGCCAAGATATTGGGACAGGGAGCTACGAGCAGTACTTC
j_gene: TRBJ2-7
v_gene: TRBV4-2
d_gene: TRBD1
abundance: few

CDR3aa: CASSARTGTNQPQHF
CDR3nt: TGCGCCAGCAGCGCCAGGACAGGGACCAATCAGCCCCAGCATTTT
j_gene: TRBJ1-5
v_gene: TRBV4-3
d_gene: TRBD1
abundance: -

CDR3aa: CASSGQGVTVYEQYF
CDR3nt: TGTGCCAGCAGTGGACAGGGAGTCACCGTTTACGAGCAGTACTTC
j_gene: TRBJ2-7
v_gene: TRBV27
d_gene: TRBD1
abundance: -

CDR3aa: CASSCGGEEKLFF
CDR3nt: TGCGCCAGCAGCTGCGGAGGGGAGGAAAAACTGTTTTTT
j_gene: TRBJ1-4
v_gene: TRBV5-1
d_gene: -
abundance: -

CDR3aa: CASLFQGASSGGYTF
CDR3nt: TGTGCCAGCCTGTTCCAGGGGGCTTCCTCGGGTGGCTACACCTTC
j_gene: TRBJ1-2
v_gene: TRBV19
d_gene: TRBD1
abundance: -

CDR3aa: CASSFDIQETQYF
CDR3nt: TGTGCCAGCAGCTTTGACATACAAGAGACCCAGTACTTC
j_gene: TRBJ2-5
v_gene: TRBV5-4
d_gene: -
abundance: -

CDR3aa: CSVRGGQGYEQYF
CDR3nt: TGCAGCGTTCGAGGGGGACAGGGCTACGAGCAGTACTTC
j_gene: TRBJ2-7
v_gene: TRBV29-1
d_gene: TRBD1
abundance: -

CDR3aa: CASSSTGINIQYF
CDR3nt: TGTGCCAGCAGTTCGACAGGGATAAACATTCAGTACTTC
j_gene: TRBJ2-4
v_gene: TRBV6-5
d_gene: TRBD1
abundance: -

CDR3aa: CASSRPGNYEQYF
CDR3nt: TGTGCCAGCAGTAGACCAGGGAACTACGAGCAGTACTTC
j_gene: TRBJ2-7
v_gene: TRBV27
d_gene: -
abundance: -

CDR3aa: CASSYGRTGELFF
CDR3nt: TGCGCCAGCAGTTATGGTCGGACCGGGGAGCTGTTTTTT
j_gene: TRBJ2-2
v_gene: TRBV5-1
d_gene: -
abundance: -

CDR3aa: CASSEDRGIGGYTF
CDR3nt: TGTGCCAGCAGTGAGGACAGGGGTATTGGTGGCTACACCTTC
j_gene: TRBJ1-2
v_gene: TRBV2
d_gene: TRBD1
abundance: -

CDR3aa: CASSQDRGGPIDEQYF
CDR3nt: TGTGCCAGCAGCCAAGACCGGGGGGGGCCTATCGACGAGCAGTACTTC
j_gene: TRBJ2-7
v_gene: TRBV14
d_gene: TRBD2
abundance: once

CDR3aa: CSVPGASSYEQYF
CDR3nt: TGCAGCGTTCCGGGAGCCAGCTCCTACGAGCAGTACTTC
j_gene: TRBJ2-7
v_gene: TRBV29-1
d_gene: -
abundance: -

CDR3aa: CASSYSGLAGYYEQYF
CDR3nt: TGTGCCAGCAGTTACTCGGGACTAGCGGGGTACTACGAGCAGTACTTC
j_gene: TRBJ2-7
v_gene: TRBV6-5
d_gene: TRBD2
abundance: -

CDR3aa: CASSGEGQGGTGELFF
CDR3nt: TGTGCCAGCAGTGGAGAGGGACAGGGAGGCACCGGGGAGCTGTTTTTT
j_gene: TRBJ2-2
v_gene: TRBV2
d_gene: TRBD1
abundance: -

CDR3aa: CASTQGGTEAFF
CDR3nt: TGTGCCAGCACCCAGGGTGGGACTGAAGCTTTCTTT
j_gene: TRBJ1-1
v_gene: TRBV6-5
d_gene: -
abundance: -

CDR3aa: CASSYGGLGILHF
CDR3nt: TGTGCCAGCAGTTATGGGGGCCTGGGGATTCTCCACTTT
j_gene: TRBJ1-6
v_gene: TRBV27
d_gene: -
abundance: -

CDR3aa: CATSRLPHLRDRANEQFF
CDR3nt: TGTGCCACCAGCAGATTGCCACACCTCAGGGACAGGGCAAATGAGCAGTTCTTC
j_gene: TRBJ2-1
v_gene: TRBV15
d_gene: TRBD1
abundance: -

CDR3aa: CASSEQANTEAFF
CDR3nt: TGTGCCAGTAGTGAGCAGGCGAACACTGAAGCTTTCTTT
j_gene: TRBJ1-1
v_gene: TRBV19
d_gene: -
abundance: few

CDR3aa: CASSDRTGLGYGYTF
CDR3nt: TGTGCCAGCAGCGACAGGACAGGGCTAGGGTATGGCTACACCTTC
j_gene: TRBJ1-2
v_gene: TRBV9
d_gene: TRBD1
abundance: -

CDR3aa: CASSSLGQGKTQYF
CDR3nt: TGTGCCAGCAGCTCCCTAGGACAGGGAAAGACCCAGTACTTC
j_gene: TRBJ2-5
v_gene: TRBV7-2
d_gene: TRBD1
abundance: -

CDR3aa: CATSRDIRRADEQFF
CDR3nt: TGTGCCACCAGCAGAGATATTAGGAGGGCGGATGAGCAGTTCTTC
j_gene: TRBJ2-1
v_gene: TRBV15
d_gene: -
abundance: -

CDR3aa: CAWSVQGNEQFF
CDR3nt: TGTGCCTGGAGTGTACAGGGCAATGAGCAGTTCTTC
j_gene: TRBJ2-1
v_gene: TRBV30
d_gene: -
abundance: -

CDR3aa: CASSSDRALSYEQYF
CDR3nt: TGTGCCAGCAGCTCCGACAGGGCGTTGTCCTACGAGCAGTACTTC
j_gene: TRBJ2-7
v_gene: TRBV7-2
d_gene: TRBD1
abundance: -

CDR3aa: CASSQDGAGAHSTDTQYF
CDR3nt: TGCGCCAGCAGCCAAGATGGAGCGGGGGCCCATAGCACAGATACGCAGTATTTT
j_gene: TRBJ2-3
v_gene: TRBV4-3
d_gene: TRBD2
abundance: -

CDR3aa: CASSFQGAGTDTQYF
CDR3nt: TGTGCCAGCAGTTTTCAGGGGGCCGGGACAGATACGCAGTATTTT
j_gene: TRBJ2-3
v_gene: TRBV6-6
d_gene: TRBD1
abundance: -

CDR3aa: CASSLLGTGSLATEAFF
CDR3nt: TGTGCCAGCAGCTTATTGGGGACAGGGTCTCTGGCAACTGAAGCTTTCTTT
j_gene: TRBJ1-1
v_gene: TRBV7-6
d_gene: TRBD1
abundance: few

CDR3aa: CASSSQGAAYEQYF
CDR3nt: TGTGCCAGCAGCTCGCAGGGGGCCGCCTACGAGCAGTACTTC
j_gene: TRBJ2-7
v_gene: TRBV7-2
d_gene: TRBD1
abundance: -

CDR3aa: CASSLRGTGGRRDTQYF
CDR3nt: TGTGCCAGCAGTTTACGCGGGACAGGGGGCCGGAGAGATACGCAGTATTTT
j_gene: TRBJ2-3
v_gene: TRBV27
d_gene: TRBD1
abundance: -

CDR3aa: CASSSTGDRSPLHF
CDR3nt: TGTGCCAGCTCATCAACAGGGGATCGTTCACCCCTCCACTTT
j_gene: TRBJ1-6
v_gene: TRBV18
d_gene: TRBD1
abundance: -

CDR3aa: CASRGHMDSFYGYTF
CDR3nt: TGTGCCAGCCGGGGTCACATGGACAGCTTCTATGGCTACACCTTC
j_gene: TRBJ1-2
v_gene: TRBV27
d_gene: -
abundance: -

CDR3aa: CASSPFGYTF
CDR3nt: TGTGCCAGCAGCCCTTTTGGCTACACCTTC
j_gene: TRBJ1-2
v_gene: TRBV7-3
d_gene: -
abundance: -

CDR3aa: CASSSRLAGDEQYF
CDR3nt: TGTGCCAGCAGCTCCAGACTAGCGGGGGACGAGCAGTACTTC
j_gene: TRBJ2-7
v_gene: TRBV6-5
d_gene: TRBD2
abundance: -

CDR3aa: CASSLTRIDNEQFF
CDR3nt: TGTGCCAGCAGCTTAACTAGGATTGACAATGAGCAGTTCTTC
j_gene: TRBJ2-1
v_gene: TRBV7-9
d_gene: -
abundance: -

CDR3aa: CASSPGAEQFF
CDR3nt: TGTGCCAGCAGTCCGGGAGCTGAGCAGTTCTTC
j_gene: TRBJ2-1
v_gene: TRBV6-5
d_gene: -
abundance: -

CDR3aa: CASSLAAVVYGYTF
CDR3nt: TGTGCCAGCAGCTTAGCGGCAGTGGTCTATGGCTACACCTTC
j_gene: TRBJ1-2
v_gene: TRBV7-9
d_gene: -
abundance: few

CDR3aa: CASREGGVGNQPQHF
CDR3nt: TGTGCCAGCAGAGAGGGAGGGGTCGGCAATCAGCCCCAGCATTTT
j_gene: TRBJ1-5
v_gene: TRBV6-5
d_gene: -
abundance: -